A selection of T cell receptor beta chains follows, all from one sample in a study of Ad26.COV2.S vaccination and SARS-CoV-2 variants. The repertoire was sequenced with immunoSEQ multiplex PCR; TCRdb's copy has only in-frame clones and lacks some. The profile shows some 340,000 clones, roughly 80% of them singletons. The sequenced sample was peripheral blood, obtained in a trial of Ad26.COV2.S vaccine versus placebo. Every receptor here comes from a person aged 18-60 years who received the Ad26.COV2.S COVID-19 vaccine or a placebo. CDR3s include the opening cysteine and the closing phenylalanine or tryptophan. A D gene is named only where the DNA matches it firmly.

J | V | D | CDR3
TRBJ2-7 | TRBV15 | TRBD1 | CATSQGDSIYEQYF
TRBJ1-4 | TRBV25-1 | . | CASSRAAVVANEKLFF
TRBJ2-7 | TRBV5-6 | . | CASSLVSRGNLYYEQYF
TRBJ1-6 | TRBV6-5 | . | CASSYSEWVAGSPLHF
TRBJ2-2 | TRBV27 | . | CASSPGPGNGELFF
TRBJ1-2 | TRBV4-1 | . | CASSQSPGSQNYGYTF
TRBJ2-1 | TRBV24-1 | TRBD2 | CATSDGLAVGNEQFF
TRBJ1-6 | TRBV10-1 | TRBD1 | CASSEWGDSPNSPLHF
TRBJ1-2 | TRBV6-5 | . | CASSYSIPNDYGYTF
TRBJ1-1 | TRBV5-1 | TRBD1 | CASSYGTANTEAFF
TRBJ1-4 | TRBV4-1 | . | CASSQPGHSNEKLFF
TRBJ1-5 | TRBV4-1 | . | CASSQFGGDQPQHF
TRBJ1-4 | TRBV23-1 | TRBD1 | CASSPRWDREGTNEKLFF
TRBJ1-5 | TRBV3-1/TRBV3-2 | . | CASSQGTGNQPQHF
TRBJ2-1 | TRBV19 | . | CASSILSGNNEQFF
TRBJ2-5 | TRBV7-6 | TRBD2 | CASSPGLAGVIQGTQYF
TRBJ2-5 | TRBV4-2 | . | CASSQDGQHQETQYF